The clone carrying this TCR beta chain was detected only once. The ends were cut back, 1 base at V and 4 bases at J, with 4 bases in the middle. Germline V gene lookup returns CDR1 SGHTA and CDR2 FQGNSA. The CDR3 totals 12 residues. The data were produced by immunoSEQ multiplex PCR, yet TCRdb's version contains in-frame clones alone and is incomplete. Of 10,000 to 15,000 clones listed, about 75% were seen once; the top ten hold less than 20%. This record belongs to a study of tumor-infiltrating lymphocytes in localized non-small cell lung cancer. Study-level background: Resected tumor was paired with non-adjacent uninvolved lung from the same patient.

The TCR was taken from a human donor with non-small cell lung cancer. The J gene is TRBJ1-2, the V gene TRBV7-2; D is unclear. Sequencing was carried out using uninvolved lung tissue not adjacent to the tumor. The CDR3 DNA reads TGTGCCAGCAGCTTAGTGGGCTATGGCTACACCTTC. Its translation is CASSLVGYGYTF.